The sequence of this T cell receptor beta chain was determined in a study of T-cell memory formation after mild COVID-19. Study overall: Largely, the TCR clusters proved donor specific. Findings and caveats of the study: The appearance of some responding clones in pre-infection memory suggested that cross-reactive memory joined. While clones contracting from day 15 to 85 were balanced between CD4 and CD8, later expanders leaned CD4+.

5'RACE primed at constant segments yielded TCR alpha and TCR beta cDNA libraries bearing sample barcodes and UMIs. TCRdb reprocessed the 5' RACE reads via MiXCR and lists one record per CDR3 protein. The sample contains about 620,000 distinct CDR3 sequences, roughly 17% of which appear only once. This clonotype was detected ten times or more. Its target is unknown. The CDR3 runs 18 residues. Per germline, CDR1 DFQATT and CDR2 SNEGSKA (reference sequence). V dropped 0 bases and J dropped 1 base, with 21 bases sitting between them. The gene calls are TRBV20-1 and TRBJ2-5, with D perhaps TRBD1 (5 bases). Sequencing was done on a sample of PBMCs or a T cell subset sorted from them (not recorded which). This sequence originates from an adult woman who had mild COVID-19 (a few samples of this study predate the infection). Cell type and time point are not known. The CDR3 loop is CSARDGSVGRAIQETQYF. The CDR3 DNA reads as TGCAGTGCTAGAGATGGATCCGTGGGCAGGGCCATCCAAGAGACCCAGTACTTC.